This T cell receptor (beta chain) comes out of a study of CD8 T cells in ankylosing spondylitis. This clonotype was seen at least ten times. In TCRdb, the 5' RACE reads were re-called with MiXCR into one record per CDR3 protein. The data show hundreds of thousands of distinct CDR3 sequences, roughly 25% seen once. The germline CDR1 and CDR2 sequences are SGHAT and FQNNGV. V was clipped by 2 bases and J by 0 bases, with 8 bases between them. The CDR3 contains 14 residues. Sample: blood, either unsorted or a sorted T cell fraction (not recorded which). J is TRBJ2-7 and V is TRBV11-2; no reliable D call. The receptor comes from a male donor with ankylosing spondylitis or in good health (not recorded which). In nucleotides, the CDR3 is TGTGCCAGCAGCTTATGGGGAAGCTCCTACGAGCAGTACTTC. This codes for CASSLWGSSYEQYF.